This T cell receptor (beta chain) emerged from a study of T cell repertoires in cytomegalovirus infection. At the level of the study: Evidence of both CMV infection and a matching HLA type came from public TCR beta signatures. Study-level points and caveats: Carriers of CMV plus the relevant HLA were identified by cumulative public TCR beta family frequency.

CDR1 MNHNS and CDR2 SASEGT come from the germline V gene. This CDR3 comprises 14 residues. V was shortened by 5 bases and J by 1 base, with 9 bases between the two germline ends. This clonotype has ten or more counts. Its antigen is as yet unknown. Using its own MiXCR run on the reads, TCRdb lists one record per CDR3 protein. The data contain 500,000 to 600,000 distinct CDR3 sequences, approximately 15% of them singletons. The sample was CD8+ T cells from PBMCs. The origin of this receptor is a human donor in good health (CMV status not recorded). Some clones in this sample may be carry-over from other donors' samples. The J gene is TRBJ1-3, the V gene TRBV6-1; D unresolved. CDR3 loop: CASSLDVSGNTIYF. The CDR3 DNA reads TGTGCCAGCAGTTTGGACGTTTCTGGAAACACCATATATTTT.